This T cell receptor (beta chain) came from a study of cytomegalovirus exposure and HLA in healthy donors. It was with 60 Vbeta and 13 Jbeta primers that the PCR ran. Clones were sequenced by immunoSEQ multiplex PCR, and TCRdb holds only the in-frame ones, with some missing. The sample lists about 60,000 clones, around 77% occurring once. V lost 3 bases and J 0 bases, leaving 12 bases between the germline ends. The CDR3 runs to 16 residues. Germline V lookup: CDR1 MRHNA, CDR2 SNTAGT. The clonotype was recovered from a woman in her thirties or forties in good health and CMV-seropositive. The sample was PBMCs. The genes are TRBV6-4 and TRBJ2-1, with D maybe TRBD2 (7 bases). The CDR3 protein is CASSEEGGGSYNEQFF. In DNA, the CDR3 is TGTGCCAGCAGTGAAGAGGGAGGGGGCTCCTACAATGAGCAGTTCTTC.